In this sample, the clone carrying this TCR beta chain turned up a few times. The target antigen is unknown. The data stem from a study of T cells after yellow fever vaccination. Overall study findings and caveats: Secondary responses were weaker yet peaked faster, day 5 versus 15.

With 3 bases removed from V and 7 bases from J, the gap between germline ends came to 15 bases. This CDR3 spans 15 amino acids. Researchers made TCR cDNA using 5'RACE template switching, and this step added a universal primer site and UMIs. TCRdb reprocessed the 5' RACE reads with MiXCR, giving one entry per CDR3 protein. This sample has around 530,000 distinct CDR3 sequences, with less than 20% found just once. The sequence was collected from a young man who received the YFV17D yellow fever vaccine. The specimen comprised PBMCs, sampled more than 4 days after the first yellow fever vaccination. The chain couples TRBV12-3 or TRBV12-4 to TRBJ2-2; D might be TRBD2 (6 bases). CDR3 residues: CASSFRLAGLGELFF. CDR3 sequence (DNA): TGTGCCAGCAGTTTTAGGTTGGCGGGGCTCGGGGAGCTGTTTTTT.